The T cell receptor beta chain described here comes from a study of cytomegalovirus exposure and HLA in healthy donors. Study in general: The approximately 670 first-cohort repertoires and the approximately 130 validation repertoires shared the same platform, a later analysis reported.

Germline V gene sequence: CDR1 MNHNS, CDR2 SASEGT. With 5 bases clipped from V and 1 base from J, the junction kept 4 bases outside the gene matches. The CDR3 spans 14 residues. Method: immunoSEQ multiplex PCR; TCRdb's copy keeps in-frame clones and lacks some. The sample gives hundreds of thousands of clones, more than 80% of which show up once; approximately 0.8% is in the top ten. Study results and limitations: Most sequenced TCRs were rare (though some public TCRs occurred in many donors). The study labeled more than 150 TCR beta chains cytomegalovirus-associated.

As to this clone: Its antigen remains unidentified.

The chain carries TRBV6-1 and TRBJ2-5; 7 nucleotides align to TRBD2. The sample comprised PBMCs. The source of this sequence is a woman between 18 and 29 years old in good health and CMV-seronegative. For the CDR3, the DNA is TGTGCCAGCAGTTCCCGGACTAGCCAAGAGACCCAGTACTTC. Amino acids: CASSSRTSQETQYF.